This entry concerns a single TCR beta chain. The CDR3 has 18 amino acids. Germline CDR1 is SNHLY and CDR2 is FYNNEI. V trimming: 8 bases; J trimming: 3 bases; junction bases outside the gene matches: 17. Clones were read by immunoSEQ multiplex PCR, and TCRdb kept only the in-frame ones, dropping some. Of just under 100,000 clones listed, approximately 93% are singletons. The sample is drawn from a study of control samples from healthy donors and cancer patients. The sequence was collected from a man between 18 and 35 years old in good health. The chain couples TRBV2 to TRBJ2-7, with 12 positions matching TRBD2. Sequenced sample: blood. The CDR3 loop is CASEPGLAGLSPHYEQYF. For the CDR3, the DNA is TGTGCCAGCGAACCGGGACTAGCGGGCCTCAGCCCCCACTACGAGCAGTACTTC.